The 20 T cell receptor beta chains listed next were all sequenced from one sample in a study of blood T cell repertoires in COVID-19. The table came from immunoSEQ multiplex PCR; TCRdb's copy has only in-frame clones and leaves some out. The sample has roughly 100,000 clones, 85% seen once. Input material: peripheral blood. The source is a man aged 50 to 59 with acute or convalescent COVID-19.

This clone was counted once. The chain employs TRBV28 and TRBJ2-7; 10 bases are a match to TRBD2. CDR1 is MDHEN, CDR2 SYDVKM, per germline. This CDR3 region has 14 residues. V shed 8 bases, J shed 2 bases, and the junction held 6 bases outside the gene matches. The CDR3 loop reads CASVPSGGPYEQYF. DNA for the CDR3: TGTGCCAGCGTGCCTAGCGGGGGACCCTACGAGCAGTACTTC.

This chain joins TRBV11-1 and TRBJ2-3, with 7 nucleotides matching TRBD2. Germline V gives CDR1 SGHAT, CDR2 FQDESV (reference sequence). The junction had 12 bases not matched to a gene; V was cut back by 5 bases and J by 4 bases. The CDR3 sequence is 16 residues long. The CDR3: CASSPPSREISDTQYF. Written as DNA, the CDR3 is TGTGCCAGCAGCCCACCCTCGCGGGAGATATCAGATACGCAGTATTTT.

V usage is TRBV7-2 and J usage is TRBJ1-2; D remains ambiguous. V was clipped by 6 bases and J by 5 bases, with 28 bases between them. Germline V gene data show CDR1 as SGHTA and CDR2 as FQGNSA. CDR3 length: 18 residues. The CDR3 DNA is TGTGCCAGCAGTCCAACCCTACAATTGGGGAGCGGGTATTATGGCTACACCTTC. The encoded protein is CASSPTLQLGSGYYGYTF.

The chain has TRBV19 and TRBJ2-5, with 7 bases that match TRBD1. This CDR3 has 15 residues. Germline V gives CDR1 LNHDA, CDR2 SQIVND (reference sequence). V was pared by 1 base and J by 2 bases, with 4 bases of the junction left unmatched. CDR3 in DNA: TGTGCCAGTAGTATAGGACAGGGCCTTCAAGAGACCCAGTACTTC. Amino acids: CASSIGQGLQETQYF. Drawing the rest from reference TRBV19 and TRBJ2-5, the complete variable domain is DGGITQSPKYLFRKEGQNVTLSCEQNLNHDAMYWYRQDPGQGLRLIYYSQIVNDFQKGDIAEGYSVSREKKESFPLTVTSAQKNPTAFYLCASSIGQGLQETQYFGPGTRLLVL.

The chain uses TRBV3-1 (or the pseudogene TRBV3-2) and TRBJ1-2, with 9 bases fitting TRBD1. There are 13 residues in the CDR3. Germline V gene data show CDR1 as LGHDT and CDR2 as YNNKEL (reference sequence). Germline trimming cut 4 bases from V and 3 bases from J; bases unmatched to any gene: 0. CDR3: CASSRTGDYGYTF. In nucleotides, the CDR3 is TGTGCCAGCAGCCGGACAGGGGACTATGGCTACACCTTC.

This chain uses TRBV18 with TRBJ1-1; 7 nucleotides align to TRBD1. J gave up 0 bases and V 3 bases, and 7 bases lay outside the gene matches. Per the germline V gene, CDR1 is KGHSH and CDR2 is LQKENI. The CDR3 runs to 16 residues. CDR3 bases: TGTGCCAGCTCACCCCGGACAGGCGCAATGAACACTGAAGCTTTCTTT. Amino acid sequence: CASSPRTGAMNTEAFF. The full variable domain, with the rest looked up from reference TRBV18 and TRBJ1-1, is NAGVMQNPRHLVRRRGQEARLRCSPMKGHSHVYWYRQLPEEGLKFMVYLQKENIIDESGMPKERFSAEFPKEGPSILRIQQVVRGDSAAYFCASSPRTGAMNTEAFFGQGTRLTVV.

The rearrangement links TRBV18 to TRBJ2-1; 12 bases match TRBD2. The CDR3 has 19 residues. The germline V gene encodes CDR1 KGHSH and CDR2 LQKENI. V trimming: 6 bases; J trimming: 9 bases; junction bases outside the gene matches: 21. The CDR3 spells CASSLRGQGERLAGVEQFF. The CDR3 DNA sequence: TGTGCCAGCTCCCTGAGAGGACAGGGCGAGAGACTAGCGGGGGTTGAGCAGTTCTTC.

V gene TRBV29-1 combines with J gene TRBJ1-3, with unresolved D. CDR3 size: 14 residues. The germline V gene has CDR1 SQVTM and CDR2 ANQGSEA. V was shortened by 2 bases and J by 3 bases, with 11 bases between the two germline ends. The CDR3 region has the DNA TGCAGCGTTGAAATACAGCAAGTTGGAAACACCATATATTTT. Translation: CSVEIQQVGNTIYF. The variable domain in full, completed from reference TRBV29-1 and TRBJ1-3, reads SAVISQKPSRDICQRGTSLTIQCQVDSQVTMMFWYRQQPGQSLTLIATANQGSEATYESGFVIDKFPISRPNLTFSTLTVSNMSPEDSSIYLCSVEIQQVGNTIYFGEGSWLTVV.

The chain links TRBV4-1 to TRBJ1-2, with 10 bases lining up with TRBD1. Germline assignment: CDR1 MGHRA and CDR2 YSYEKL. Losses at the gene ends were 2 bases for V and 8 bases for J; bases not matched to a gene: 8. This CDR3 spans 15 amino acids. The CDR3 region has the DNA TGCGCCAGCAGCCAAACGACAGGGGGCGCACGGGGCTACACCTTC. Protein: CASSQTTGGARGYTF.

The gene calls are TRBV2 and TRBJ2-7; a possible D gene is TRBD1 (6 bases). The V gene's germline CDR1 is SNHLY and CDR2 FYNNEI. The CDR3 consists of 16 residues. Trimming stripped 3 bases from V and 0 bases from J, with 15 bases between. CDR3 nucleotides: TGTGCCAGCAGTGACCCACTGACAGGCTACTCCTACGAGCAGTACTTC. Protein product: CASSDPLTGYSYEQYF.

The rearrangement links TRBV6-5 to TRBJ1-2; tentatively, D is TRBD1 (6 bases). Germline CDR1 is MNHEY and CDR2 is SVGAGI. The CDR3 is 15 residues long. Trimming left V 5 bases short and J 4 bases short, with 17 bases between. The CDR3 sequence is CASSRQERTAYGYTF. The DNA for the CDR3 is TGTGCCAGCAGTCGACAGGAACGGACTGCCTATGGCTACACCTTC.

The chain links TRBV12-3 or TRBV12-4 to TRBJ1-2; D is unclear. V lost 3 bases, J lost 8 bases, and 10 bases lay in between. This CDR3 is 12 amino acids long. The CDR3 region is CASSLRGEGYTF. CDR3 sequence (DNA): TGTGCCAGCAGTTTGCGGGGAGAGGGCTACACCTTC.

V and J are TRBV28 and TRBJ1-2; D is perhaps TRBD1 (5 bases). CDR1 and CDR2 from the germline V gene are MDHEN and SYDVKM. CDR3 size: 13 residues. Trimming took 10 bases from V and 8 from J, leaving 20 bases between them. DNA for the CDR3: TGTGCCATCTTCTCGCCGGGGAGGGGCGGCTACACCTTC. It yields the protein CAIFSPGRGGYTF.

This chain uses TRBV11-1 with TRBJ1-2; TRBD1 might be the D (5 bases). The CDR3 has 13 amino acids. V dropped 4 bases and J dropped 5 bases, with 11 bases sitting between them. Germline V lookup: CDR1 SGHAT, CDR2 FQDESV (reference sequence). The CDR3: CASSSSGWYGYTF. DNA for the CDR3: TGTGCCAGCAGCTCCTCAGGGTGGTATGGCTACACCTTC.

About this clone: The junction does not match germline at one end; this may be a read error. The sample carries other DNA sequences with the same CDR3. The chain couples TRBV29-1 to TRBJ1-2; a weak D match, TRBD1 (6 bases). The CDR3 consists of 11 residues. The germline CDR1 and CDR2 sequences are SQVTM and ANQGSEA. CDR3 bases: TGCAGCGGACAGGCGCTCTATGGCTATACCTTC. It translates to CSGQALYGYTF.

The V and J genes are TRBV10-1 and TRBJ1-6, with no clear D. The germline V and J ends were trimmed by 4 bases and 0 bases, with 10 bases remaining between them. CDR1 is WNHNN, CDR2 SYGVQD, per germline (reference sequence). The CDR3 is 16 amino acids. In nucleotides, the CDR3 is TGCGCCAGCAGTGTTCACAGATGCTCCTATAATTCACCCCTCCACTTT. It encodes CASSVHRCSYNSPLHF.

The genes are TRBV15 and TRBJ2-5; no firm D call. CDR1 is LNHNV and CDR2 is YYDKDF in the germline V gene (reference sequence). The germline V and J ends were trimmed by 1 base and 0 bases, with 9 bases remaining between them. This CDR3 is built from 15 residues. In DNA form, the CDR3 reads TGTGCCACCAGCAGAGTGTCGCCAGACCAAGAGACCCAGTACTTC. It encodes CATSRVSPDQETQYF.

CDR3 loop: CASSVSGEWRYEQYF. Written as DNA, the CDR3 is TGTGCCAGCAGCGTTTCGGGGGAGTGGAGATACGAGCAGTACTTC. The chain is built from TRBV9 and TRBJ2-7, with D possibly TRBD2 on 6 matching bases. Between the trimmed V and J ends, which lost 2 bases and 4 bases, there was a span of 16 bases. Per germline, CDR1 SGDLS and CDR2 YYNGEE. CDR3 size: 15 residues.

DNA for the CDR3: TGTGCCAGTAGTATAAGGCAGGGCCCGCCTTTCACAGATACGCAGTATTTT. This sequence encodes CASSIRQGPPFTDTQYF. The gene calls are TRBV19 and TRBJ2-3; maybe TRBD1 (5 bases). There are 17 residues in the CDR3. CDR1 is LNHDA and CDR2 is SQIVND in the germline V gene (reference sequence). Trimming took 2 bases from V and 2 from J, leaving 17 bases between them. Supplemented by reference TRBV19 and TRBJ2-3, the full variable domain reads DGGITQSPKYLFRKEGQNVTLSCEQNLNHDAMYWYRQDPGQGLRLIYYSQIVNDFQKGDIAEGYSVSREKKESFPLTVTSAQKNPTAFYLCASSIRQGPPFTDTQYFGPGTRLTVL.

The chain is built from TRBV11-2 and TRBJ2-3, with 9 bases identical to TRBD2. Germline lookup yields CDR1 SGHAT and CDR2 FQNNGV. The CDR3 is 14 residues long. The junction had 2 bases not matched to a gene; V was cut back by 5 bases and J by 2 bases. The CDR3 DNA follows: TGTGCCAGCAGCCGACTAGCGGTCACAGATACGCAGTATTTT. It encodes CASSRLAVTDTQYF.